This entry lists 12 T cell receptor beta chains sequenced from one sample in a study of T cell repertoires in cytomegalovirus infection. TCRdb reanalysed the reads using MiXCR and keeps one entry per CDR3 protein. The data contain approximately 700,000 distinct CDR3 sequences, approximately 40% of them singletons. The sequencing input was PBMCs. Receptor source: a human donor in good health (CMV status not recorded). Some clones in this sample may be carry-over from other donors' samples.

The CDR3: CASSLRSDRVWLDQPQHF. DNA for the CDR3: TGTGCCAGCAGTTTACGCTCGGACAGGGTTTGGTTAGATCAGCCCCAGCATTTT. The rearrangement uses TRBV28 and TRBJ1-5; 8 bases are shared with TRBD1. V trimming: 2 bases; J trimming: 5 bases; junction bases outside the gene matches: 14. CDR1 is MDHEN and CDR2 is SYDVKM in the germline V gene. The CDR3 extends over 18 amino acids.

The gene calls are TRBV7-3 and TRBJ2-7; 7 bases map to TRBD1. J gave up 6 bases and V 4 bases, and 9 bases lay outside the gene matches. This CDR3 is 14 amino acids long. Germline V gives CDR1 SGHTA, CDR2 FQGTGA. The chain's CDR3 is CASSSGETGFEQYF. CDR3 nucleotides: TGTGCCAGCAGCTCTGGGGAGACAGGGTTCGAGCAGTACTTC.

This clonotype was detected ten times or more. The chain combines TRBV7-9 with TRBJ2-2; D remains unclear. CDR3 length equals 15 residues. V lost 1 base and J 3 bases, leaving 9 bases between the germline ends. Germline assignment: CDR1 SEHNR and CDR2 FQNEAQ (reference sequence). CDR3 sequence reads: CASSLVSGDTGELFF. DNA of the CDR3: TGTGCCAGCAGCTTAGTATCTGGGGACACCGGGGAGCTGTTTTTT.

This rearrangement joins TRBV7-9 to TRBJ1-3; no definite D call. CDR1 and CDR2 (germline): SEHNR, FQNEAQ (reference sequence). V lost 0 bases to trimming and J lost 13 bases, with 4 bases between them. The CDR3 is 10 amino acids. The CDR3 sequence: CASSLASIYF. DNA for the CDR3: TGTGCCAGCAGCTTAGCCTCGATATATTTT. The whole variable domain, remainder taken from reference TRBV7-9 and TRBJ1-3, is DTGVSQNPRHKITKRGQNVTFRCDPISEHNRLYWYRQTLGQGPEFLTYFQNEAQLEKSRLLSDRFSAERPKGSFSTLEIQRTEQGDSAMYLCASSLASIYFGEGSWLTVV.

The chain carries TRBV7-2 and TRBJ2-3; D is ambiguous. Trimming took 5 bases from V and 5 from J, leaving 17 bases between them. CDR3 length: 15 amino acids. The germline V gene encodes CDR1 SGHTA and CDR2 FQGNSA. The DNA of the CDR3 is TGTGCCAGCAGCCCGACGGGCCCCACCTTAGATACGCAGTATTTT. Translating it yields CASSPTGPTLDTQYF.

The J gene is TRBJ2-7, the V gene TRBV5-1; the D gene is possibly TRBD1 (5 bases). Trimming left V 3 bases short and J 5 bases short, with 12 bases between. Germline CDR1 is SGHRS and CDR2 is YFSETQ. The CDR3 sequence is 13 residues long. CDR3 in amino acids: CASSSAGYDEQYF. For the CDR3, the DNA is TGCGCCAGCAGCTCGGCAGGGTACGACGAGCAGTACTTC.

The chain links TRBV12-3 or TRBV12-4 to TRBJ2-3; D unclear. V was clipped by 3 bases and J by 2 bases, with 9 bases between them. The CDR3 runs 14 residues. CDR3 coding DNA: TGTGCCAGCAGTTTGGAATCCAACACAGATACGCAGTATTTT. Protein sequence: CASSLESNTDTQYF.

The chain joins TRBV6-2 or TRBV6-3 to TRBJ2-6; D is possibly TRBD2 (6 bases). V was trimmed by 2 bases and J by 3 bases, leaving 8 bases between them. The CDR3 extends over 15 amino acids. Germline CDR1 is MNHEY and CDR2 is SVGEGT. CDR3 sequence (DNA): TGTGCCAGCAGTTACGGGGACTTTGGGGCCAACGTCCTGACTTTC. Residues: CASSYGDFGANVLTF.

This clonotype appeared a few times. V is TRBV20-1 and J is TRBJ1-1; 8 bases map to TRBD1. CDR1 DFQATT and CDR2 SNEGSKA come from the germline V gene (reference sequence). The CDR3 extends over 14 amino acids. Trimming at V came to 6 bases and at J to 7 bases, leaving 13 bases not matched to a gene. This chain's CDR3 is CSAPLPGQVVEAFF. In DNA form, the CDR3 reads TGCAGTGCCCCCCTACCGGGACAGGTGGTTGAAGCTTTCTTT.

Note on this clonotype: This may come from a read error, since a much larger clone is one base off. The rearrangement uses TRBV28 and TRBJ1-6; 7 bases are shared with TRBD1. This CDR3 comprises 15 residues. Germline-derived CDR1 and CDR2 are MDHEN and SYDVKM. V lost 9 bases and J lost 3; bases outside the gene matches: 8. CDR3 bases: TGTGCCAGAAGTCCGGACAGGATCTATAATTCACCCCTCCACTTT. It specifies CARSPDRIYNSPLHF.

The chain uses TRBV18 and TRBJ1-4; D ambiguous. CDR1 and CDR2 from the germline V gene are KGHSH and LQKENI. Trimming removed 1 base from V and 8 bases from J, with 17 bases in between. The CDR3 totals 16 residues. The CDR3 region has the DNA TGTGCCAGCTCACCACTTATAGCAGCCGAAGGCGAAAAACTGTTTTTT. Amino acids: CASSPLIAAEGEKLFF.

This clonotype was observed many times. The chain couples TRBV7-6 to TRBJ1-5; possibly TRBD1 for D (6 bases). Germline CDR1 SGHVS, CDR2 FNYEAQ. The CDR3 consists of 14 residues. Trimming shortened V by 2 bases and J by 6 bases, and 11 bases separated the two germline ends. The CDR3 loop reads CASSLSGGSQPQHF. The CDR3 nucleotides are TGTGCCAGCAGCTTATCTGGGGGCAGTCAGCCCCAGCATTTT.